The sequence of this TCR beta chain was determined in a study of post-analysis software for immune sequencing data. Unique molecular identifiers tagged the TCR beta cDNA libraries. TCRdb analysed the PCR reads with MiXCR anew, one entry per CDR3 protein. Altogether 150,000 to 200,000 distinct CDR3 sequences are present, 36% being singletons, with the ten largest covering over 25%. This clonotype occurred many times. The V and J ends lost 6 bases and 5 bases respectively, with 19 bases between them. CDR3 length equals 14 residues. Germline V gives CDR1 SQVTM, CDR2 ANQGSEA. The chain has TRBV29-1 and TRBJ2-5; possible D gene TRBD1, 6 bases. Sequences were derived from blood, sampled after autologous hematopoietic stem cell transplantation. This clonotype was obtained from a girl aged 10-17 years with multiple sclerosis. Here the CDR3 DNA reads TGCAGCGTCGATGACAGGCGATCTAAGGAGACCCAGTACTTC. Its translation is CSVDDRRSKETQYF.